This T cell receptor beta chain originates from a study of CD4+ T cells in melanoma. Whole-study results and caveats: CD8+ T cell, macrophage and B cell function reportedly correlated with neoantigen-specific CD4+ T cells.

Comment on this clone: Its target is unknown.

Clones were sequenced by immunoSEQ multiplex PCR, and TCRdb holds only the in-frame ones, with some missing. The sample shows 140,000 or so clones, 80% to 95% of them seen only once. This TCR was recovered from a human donor with melanoma.

The CDR3, as DNA: TGTGCCAGCTCACCCCGACTAGCGGGGGAGGACTACGAGCAGTACTTC. Amino acid sequence: CASSPRLAGEDYEQYF. The chain uses TRBV18 and TRBJ2-7, with 12 bases identical to TRBD2. The CDR3 length is 16 residues. Losses at the gene ends were 3 bases for V and 3 bases for J; bases not matched to a gene: 6. Germline V gene data show CDR1 as KGHSH and CDR2 as LQKENI.